This TCR beta chain was documented in a study of T cell responses to AZD1222 COVID-19 vaccine (dated by TCRdb to the early 2020s). Study-level background: AZD1222 recipients given second doses at about 4 weeks or at about 12 weeks were pooled, since spike-specific TCR depth and breadth were not found to differ between the two schedules. TCR sequencing was performed for roughly 250 trial participants, of whom about 210 were given two doses of AZD1222 and some 26 were given two doses of MenACWY control vaccine. Enrollment into the trials was organized by age into subgroups of 18-55, 56-69 and 70-plus years, and those subgroups contained around 150, 28 and 57 TCR-sequenced participants, respectively.

Summary of the overall study and its limitations: Spike-specific TCR breadth and depth rose significantly after two AZD1222 doses compared with day 0 and with MenACWY recipients. Conclusions about previously exposed vaccinees are limited because only six or seven AZD1222 recipients were SARS-CoV-2 seropositive at baseline. Reportedly, almost half of the unique spike-specific TCRs recognized epitopes lying outside the regions that are mutated in the B.1.351 and B.1.1.7 variants. The vaccine-associated CD4 TCRs covered the entire spike protein, and the dominant responses fell in regions 160-218 and 743-854. Because no samples from the day 14 peak response were available, repertoires could be characterized only after the peak T cell response. Participants were mostly white British and included more females than males, and it was suggested by the authors that clonal diversity may have been underestimated. The 56-69-year group was small, and its depth increase did not reach significance, likely because of low power.

In light of the paper, this sample's time point label describes: baseline before first vaccination. Samples from vaccinated people were obtained from the UK trials COV001 and COV002, which included a single-blind randomized controlled phase 2/3 trial of AZD1222 (ChAdOx1 nCoV-19) in healthy adults. For TCRbeta chain sequencing, PBMC samples were collected from trial participants at day 0 and at day 28 after the second dose. Notes on this clone: What this receptor recognizes is not known. Nothing much larger sits one base from this clone, and base qualities are not available.

The CDR3 regions of human TCRbeta chains were subjected to immunosequencing. The authors' pipeline ran thus. Repertoire TCRs were checked for matches against a reference library of SARS-CoV-2-specific TCRs that had been generated using the MIRA antigen-specificity platform. Breadth meant the fraction of unique TCRs that were SARS-CoV-2-associated, whereas depth meant the fraction of total T cells that were SARS-CoV-2-associated. Using the MIRA data, each spike-specific TCR was assigned both to the spike region to which the TCR was reactive and to a CD4 or CD8 class. Log10-transformed breadth and depth values were compared by one-way ANOVA with Sidak's multiple comparisons tests. Held by TCRdb, this immuneACCESS table contains in-frame sequences only and omits some clones. Under half of the omission traces to an unresolved V gene where checked; the cause of the rest is unknown. D and trimming come from the DNA, and the V and J calls and clone size come from that table. This sample holds some 120,000 clones; roughly nine tenths were observed only once. The ten largest make up approximately 1.5% of the sample.

This material consisted of peripheral blood, taken on day 0 of AZD1222 vaccination. The TCR comes from an adult in good health.

The CDR3 is CASRATGGSFYGYTF. The DNA sequence is TGTGCCAGCAGGGCCACAGGGGGATCTTTTTATGGCTACACCTTC. The chain is made from TRBV27 and TRBJ1-2, with 8 bases aligning to TRBD1. From V the trimming removes 6 bases and from J it removes 5 bases, while the gene matches leave 11 bases of the junction unaccounted for. The germline V gene (reference sequence) supplies CDR1 MNHEY and CDR2 SMNVEV. The CDR3 sequence holds 15 residues, the cysteine and phenylalanine included. This entry keeps only the CDR3 DNA: 45 bases, framed from base 1.